This entry lists 8 T cell receptor beta chains sequenced from one sample in a study of blood T cell repertoires in COVID-19. TCRdb keeps only in-frame clones here, not all; method: immunoSEQ multiplex PCR. The data contain roughly 270,000 clones, around 83% of them seen just once; the ten biggest clones take up around 5%. The sequenced sample consisted of PBMCs or T cells enriched from blood (not recorded which). These receptors were taken from a man aged 35-49 years who had been exposed to COVID-19.

The rearrangement uses TRBV2 and TRBJ2-3; the match to TRBD1 covers 9 bases. V trimming: 6 bases; J trimming: 4 bases; junction bases outside the gene matches: 5. This CDR3 has 14 amino acids. Germline V gene lookup returns CDR1 SNHLY and CDR2 FYNNEI. The CDR3: CASRGDRAADTQYF. The DNA for the CDR3 is TGTGCCAGCAGAGGGGACAGGGCAGCAGATACGCAGTATTTT.

This sequence joins TRBV27 and TRBJ2-7, with D possibly being TRBD1 (5 bases). The V gene's germline CDR1 is MNHEY and CDR2 SMNVEV (reference sequence). The CDR3 has 17 residues. V was cut by 3 bases and J by 2 bases, with 20 bases left in between. The CDR3 loop reads CASSLFQTQALTYEQYF. The CDR3 DNA reads TGTGCCAGCAGTTTGTTTCAGACACAGGCTTTAACCTACGAGCAGTACTTC.

The chain combines TRBV19 with TRBJ1-4, with 7 bases lining up with TRBD1. The V gene's germline CDR1 is LNHDA and CDR2 SQIVND (reference sequence). CDR3 size: 15 residues. V was pared by 6 bases and J by 5 bases, with 9 bases of the junction left unmatched. The CDR3 DNA sequence: TGTGCCAGTAGGAACCGGGACAGCCCAAATGAAAAACTGTTTTTT. Translating gives CASRNRDSPNEKLFF.

This clone was seen only a few times. The chain employs TRBV7-3 and TRBJ2-3; the match to TRBD2 covers 10 bases. The CDR3 consists of 15 residues. Losses at the gene ends were 2 bases for V and 6 bases for J; bases not matched to a gene: 5. CDR1 is SGHTA and CDR2 is FQGTGA in the germline V gene. This CDR3 is CASSLASGSLDTQYF. The CDR3 DNA reads as TGTGCCAGCAGCTTAGCTAGCGGGAGTTTGGATACGCAGTATTTT.

This clone appeared a few times. The chain carries TRBV5-4 and TRBJ2-3; 7 nucleotides match TRBD2. J was trimmed by 2 bases and V by 4 bases; bases with no gene match: 10. From germline, CDR1 is SGHNT and CDR2 YYREEE (reference sequence). This CDR3 contains 16 residues. This chain's CDR3 is CASSPPGTIPTDTQYF. Written as DNA, the CDR3 is TGTGCCAGCAGCCCTCCCGGGACTATACCCACAGATACGCAGTATTTT.

The J gene is TRBJ1-2, the V gene TRBV30, with D unclear. Germline lookup yields CDR1 GTSNPN and CDR2 SVGIG (reference sequence). The CDR3 covers 14 residues. V shed 1 base and J shed 5 bases, with 14 bases lying between them. For the CDR3, the DNA is TGTGCCTGGAGTGGTTCCGGGGTGGGGTATGGCTACACCTTC. Its translation: CAWSGSGVGYGYTF.

This chain joins TRBV3-1 (or the pseudogene TRBV3-2) and TRBJ1-5; D gene uncertain. The V gene lost 0 bases and the J gene lost 7 bases, with 7 bases spanning the gap. CDR3 size: 13 residues. Looked up from germline, CDR1 is LGHDT and CDR2 is YNNKEL (reference sequence). The CDR3: CASSQDRQQPQHF. The CDR3, as DNA: TGTGCCAGCAGCCAAGACAGGCAGCAGCCCCAGCATTTT.

Here the CDR3 DNA reads TGTGCCAGCAGCTCACCCAGCGGAGGCGAAAAACTGTTTTTT. It encodes CASSSPSGGEKLFF. The genes are TRBV6-6 and TRBJ1-4, with D hard to call. There are 14 residues in the CDR3. Trimming stripped 6 bases from V and 8 bases from J, with 16 bases between. Germline assignment: CDR1 MNHNY and CDR2 SVGAGI (reference sequence).